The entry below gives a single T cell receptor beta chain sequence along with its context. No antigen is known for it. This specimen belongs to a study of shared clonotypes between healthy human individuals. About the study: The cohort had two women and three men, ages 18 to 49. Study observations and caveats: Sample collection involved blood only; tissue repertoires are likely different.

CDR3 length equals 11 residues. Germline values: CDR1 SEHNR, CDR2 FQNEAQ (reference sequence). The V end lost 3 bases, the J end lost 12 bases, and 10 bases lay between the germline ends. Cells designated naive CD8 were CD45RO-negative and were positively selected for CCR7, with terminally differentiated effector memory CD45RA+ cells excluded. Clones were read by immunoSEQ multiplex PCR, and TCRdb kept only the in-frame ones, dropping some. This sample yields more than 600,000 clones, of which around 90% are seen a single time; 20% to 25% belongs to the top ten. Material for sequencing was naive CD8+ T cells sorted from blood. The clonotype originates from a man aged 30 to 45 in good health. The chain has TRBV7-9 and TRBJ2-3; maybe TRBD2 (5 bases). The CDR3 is CASSLSRTQYF. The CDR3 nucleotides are TGTGCCAGCAGCTTGAGTCGGACTCAGTATTTT.